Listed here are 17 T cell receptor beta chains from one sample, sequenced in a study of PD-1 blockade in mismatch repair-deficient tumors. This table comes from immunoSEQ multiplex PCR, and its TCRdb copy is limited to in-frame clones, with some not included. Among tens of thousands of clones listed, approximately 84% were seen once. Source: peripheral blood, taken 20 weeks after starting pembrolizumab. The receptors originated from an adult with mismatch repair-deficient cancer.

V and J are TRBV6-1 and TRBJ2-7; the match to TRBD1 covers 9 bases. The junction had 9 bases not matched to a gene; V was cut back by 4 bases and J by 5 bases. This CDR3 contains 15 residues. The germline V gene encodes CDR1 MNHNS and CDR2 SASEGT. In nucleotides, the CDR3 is TGTGCCAGCAGTGGGCTCCGGGACAGGGTCCACGAGCAGTACTTC. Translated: CASSGLRDRVHEQYF.

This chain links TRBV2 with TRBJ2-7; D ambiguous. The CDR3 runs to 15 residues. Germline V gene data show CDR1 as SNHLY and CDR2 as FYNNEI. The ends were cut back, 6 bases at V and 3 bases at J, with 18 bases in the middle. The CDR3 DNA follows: TGTGCCAGCAGGCGAGAGGCGGCAGATCGCTACGAGCAGTACTTC. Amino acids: CASRREAADRYEQYF. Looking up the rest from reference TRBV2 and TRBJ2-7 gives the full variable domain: EPEVTQTPSHQVTQMGQEVILRCVPISNHLYFYWYRQILGQKVEFLVSFYNNEISEKSEIFDDQFSVERPDGSNFTLKIRSTKLEDSAMYFCASRREAADRYEQYFGPGTRLTVT.

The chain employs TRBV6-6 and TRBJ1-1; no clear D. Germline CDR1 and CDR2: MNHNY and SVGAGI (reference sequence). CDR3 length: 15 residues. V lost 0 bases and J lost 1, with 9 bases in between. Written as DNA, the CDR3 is TGTGCCAGCAGTTACTCGACCCAGGCGAACACTGAAGCTTTCTTT. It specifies CASSYSTQANTEAFF.

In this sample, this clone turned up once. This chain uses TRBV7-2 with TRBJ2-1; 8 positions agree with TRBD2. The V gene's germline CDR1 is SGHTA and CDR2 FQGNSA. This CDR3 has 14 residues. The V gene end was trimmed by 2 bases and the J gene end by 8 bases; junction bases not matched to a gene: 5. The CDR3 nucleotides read TGTGCCAGCAGCTTACGGCTAGCGGGCTATGAGCAGTTCTTC. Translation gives CASSLRLAGYEQFF.

CDR3 bases: TGTGCCAGCAGCGATAGCCCAGACAGGACGGTTGGCACTGAAGCTTTCTTT. Encoded protein: CASSDSPDRTVGTEAFF. The rearrangement uses TRBV9 and TRBJ1-1; TRBD1 is a possible D gene (6 bases). Between the trimmed V and J ends, which lost 3 bases and 4 bases, there was a span of 22 bases. The CDR3 consists of 17 residues. Germline V gene lookup returns CDR1 SGDLS and CDR2 YYNGEE.

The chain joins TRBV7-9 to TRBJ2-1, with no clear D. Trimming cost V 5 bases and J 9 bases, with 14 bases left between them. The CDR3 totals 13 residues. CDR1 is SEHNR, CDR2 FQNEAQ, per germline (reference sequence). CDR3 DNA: TGTGCCAGCAGCCCCATTAGACTTCGTGAGCAGTTCTTC. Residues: CASSPIRLREQFF.

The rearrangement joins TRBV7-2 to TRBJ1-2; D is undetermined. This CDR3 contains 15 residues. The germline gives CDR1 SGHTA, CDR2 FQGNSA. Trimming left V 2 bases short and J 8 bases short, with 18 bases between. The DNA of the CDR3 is TGTGCCAGCAGCTTAATGCCGTTCTCGTCGGTCGGCTACACCTTC. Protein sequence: CASSLMPFSSVGYTF.

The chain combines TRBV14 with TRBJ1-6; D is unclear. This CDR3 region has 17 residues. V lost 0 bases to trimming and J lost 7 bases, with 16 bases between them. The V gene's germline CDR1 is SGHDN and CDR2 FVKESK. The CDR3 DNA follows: TGTGCCAGCAGCCAAGAGCCTTGGGAAGCGGCCAATTCACCCCTCCACTTT. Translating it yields CASSQEPWEAANSPLHF.

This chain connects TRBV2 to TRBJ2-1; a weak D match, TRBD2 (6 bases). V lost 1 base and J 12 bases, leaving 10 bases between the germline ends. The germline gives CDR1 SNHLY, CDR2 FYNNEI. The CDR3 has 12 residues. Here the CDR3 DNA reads TGTGCCAGCAGTGAAGTACTAGCCGGGCAGTTCTTC. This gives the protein CASSEVLAGQFF.

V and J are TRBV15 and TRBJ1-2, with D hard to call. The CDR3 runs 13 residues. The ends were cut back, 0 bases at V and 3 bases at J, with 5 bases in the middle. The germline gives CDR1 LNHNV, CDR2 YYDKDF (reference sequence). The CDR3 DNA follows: TGTGCCACCAGCAGAGATCAGTACTATGGCTACACCTTC. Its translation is CATSRDQYYGYTF. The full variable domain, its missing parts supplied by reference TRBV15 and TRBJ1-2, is DAMVIQNPRYQVTQFGKPVTLSCSQTLNHNVMYWYQQKSSQAPKLLFHYYDKDFNNEADTPDNFQSRRPNTSFCFLDIRSPGLGDTAMYLCATSRDQYYGYTFGSGTRLTVV.

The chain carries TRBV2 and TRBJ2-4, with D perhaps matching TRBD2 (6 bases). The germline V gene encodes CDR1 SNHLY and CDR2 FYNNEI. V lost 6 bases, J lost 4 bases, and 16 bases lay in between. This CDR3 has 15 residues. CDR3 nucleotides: TGTGCCAGCAGAGAACTAGCTGGGAGTAAAAACATTCAGTACTTC. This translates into CASRELAGSKNIQYF.

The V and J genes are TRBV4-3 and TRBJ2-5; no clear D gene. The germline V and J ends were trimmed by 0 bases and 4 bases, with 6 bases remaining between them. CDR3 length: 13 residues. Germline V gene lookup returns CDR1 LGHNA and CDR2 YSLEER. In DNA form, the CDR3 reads TGCGCCAGCAGCCAAGAAGGCGGAGAGACCCAGTACTTC. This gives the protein CASSQEGGETQYF.

CDR3 residues: CASSLRASPNEKLFF. CDR3 nucleotides: TGTGCCAGCAGCTTGAGGGCTTCTCCTAATGAAAAACTGTTTTTT. The chain is built from TRBV9 and TRBJ1-4; D gene ambiguous. Germline V gives CDR1 SGDLS, CDR2 YYNGEE. This CDR3 is 15 amino acids long. With 4 bases removed from V and 3 bases from J, the gap between germline ends came to 13 bases.

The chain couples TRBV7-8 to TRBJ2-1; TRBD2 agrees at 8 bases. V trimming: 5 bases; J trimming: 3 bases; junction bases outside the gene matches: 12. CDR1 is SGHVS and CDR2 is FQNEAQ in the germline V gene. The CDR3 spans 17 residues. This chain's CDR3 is CASSPQAGGIDYNEQFF. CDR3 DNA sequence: TGTGCCAGCAGCCCCCAGGCGGGAGGAATCGACTACAATGAGCAGTTCTTC.

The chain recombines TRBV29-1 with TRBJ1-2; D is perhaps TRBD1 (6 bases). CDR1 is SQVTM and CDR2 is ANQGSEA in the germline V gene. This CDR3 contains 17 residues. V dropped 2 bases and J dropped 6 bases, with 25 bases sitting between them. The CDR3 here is CSVESPFRQDQYNGYTF. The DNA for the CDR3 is TGCAGCGTTGAATCACCATTCCGACAGGACCAATACAATGGCTACACCTTC.

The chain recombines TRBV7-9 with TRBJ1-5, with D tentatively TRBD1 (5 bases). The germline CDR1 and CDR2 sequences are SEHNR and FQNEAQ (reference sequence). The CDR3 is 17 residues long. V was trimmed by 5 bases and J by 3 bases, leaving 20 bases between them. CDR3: CASSHDGPRQYNQPQHF. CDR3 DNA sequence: TGTGCCAGCAGCCACGATGGCCCTAGACAGTACAATCAGCCCCAGCATTTT.

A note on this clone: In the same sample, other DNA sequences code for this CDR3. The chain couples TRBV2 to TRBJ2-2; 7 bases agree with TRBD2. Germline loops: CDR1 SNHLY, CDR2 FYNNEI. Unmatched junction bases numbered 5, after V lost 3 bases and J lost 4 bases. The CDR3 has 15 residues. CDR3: CASSEERGLTGELFF. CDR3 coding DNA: TGTGCCAGCAGTGAGGAGCGGGGACTCACCGGGGAGCTGTTTTTT.